A selection of T cell receptor beta chains follows, all from one sample in a study of T cells after somatic rescue of genetic block. Only in-frame clones appear in the TCRdb table, and some are missing; sequencing was by immunoSEQ multiplex PCR. The sample yields 45,000 to 55,000 clones, 95% to 96% seen once. What was sequenced was peripheral blood mononuclear cells (PBMCs). The receptors derive from a child under two years old. CDR3s include the opening cysteine and the closing phenylalanine or tryptophan. A D gene is named only where the DNA matches it firmly.

TRBV5-4	TRBD2	TRBJ2-1	TGTGCCAGCAGCCCTGATGACACCGGGACTAGCTCCTACAATGAGCAGTTCTTC	CASSPDDTGTSSYNEQFF
TRBV11-3	.	TRBJ2-3	TGTGCCAGCAGCTTAGGTCTAGCGCTTCCCACAGATACGCAGTATTTT	CASSLGLALPTDTQYF
TRBV27	.	TRBJ1-2	TGTGCCAGCAGTTTATCCAGACGTAACTATGGCTACACCTTC	CASSLSRRNYGYTF
TRBV5-6	.	TRBJ1-6	TGTGCCAGCAGCTTGAATCAAAATTCACCCCTCCACTTT	CASSLNQNSPLHF
TRBV19	.	TRBJ2-2	TGTGCCAGTAGTATTCAGGGGAACACCGGGGAGCTGTTTTTT	CASSIQGNTGELFF
TRBV27	TRBD2	TRBJ2-2	TGTGCCAGCAGTGTTCTAGCGGGAGAACGGGGGGAGCTGTTTTTT	CASSVLAGERGELFF
TRBV19	TRBD1	TRBJ2-7	TGTGCCAGTAGTATGGGGCAGGGGGCTCTCGAGCAGTACTTC	CASSMGQGALEQYF
TRBV28	.	TRBJ2-7	TGTGCCAGCAGTCCAAGGGCCCCCTACGAGCAGTACTTC	CASSPRAPYEQYF
TRBV5-4	.	TRBJ1-2	TGTGCCAGCAGCTTGGGCTGGGAGGGAGGCTATGGCTACACCTTC	CASSLGWEGGYGYTF
TRBV6-1	TRBD1	TRBJ2-5	TGTGCCAGCAGGGATGACAGGGGGGTAGGGACCCAGTACTTC	CASRDDRGVGTQYF
TRBV28	.	TRBJ2-2	TGTGCCATCCGGGGAACCGGGGAGCTGTTTTTT	CAIRGTGELFF
TRBV28	TRBD1	TRBJ2-5	TGTGCCAGCAGTTCACCCCGGGACAGAAAGTCGAGGGTACAAGAGACCCAGTACTTC	CASSSPRDRKSRVQETQYF
TRBV11-2	TRBD2	TRBJ2-1	TGTGCCAGCAGCTCGGGACTAGCGGGAGGAACGTCCGAGCAGTTCTTC	CASSSGLAGGTSEQFF
TRBV25-1	.	TRBJ1-2	TGTGCCAGCAGTGACTCCGGGACACCTATAGGCTACACCTTC	CASSDSGTPIGYTF
TRBV5-4	TRBD2	TRBJ2-7	TGTGCCAGCAGCCCTAAGCGGGGGATCTACGAGCAGTACTTC	CASSPKRGIYEQYF
TRBV20-1	.	TRBJ2-7	TGCAGTGCTTCTAGCGAGCAGTACTTC	CSASSEQYF
TRBV7-9	TRBD2	TRBJ2-5	TGTGCCAGCAGCTTAGGTTCGACTAGCGGGAAAGAGACCCAGTACTTC	CASSLGSTSGKETQYF
TRBV28	TRBD2	TRBJ2-7	TGTGCCAGCAGTGTACGGGGGGTGGGGCAGTACTTC	CASSVRGVGQYF